A single sample is the source of the 9 T cell receptor beta chains below, sequenced in a study of T-cell reconstitution after alpha-beta-depleted transplantation in children. Unique molecular identifiers were used to barcode this TCRbeta library. Each CDR3 protein gets one entry after TCRdb re-called the PCR reads with MiXCR. This sample has 350,000 to 400,000 distinct CDR3 sequences, with roughly 21% found just once. The starting material was PBMCs from the stem cell graft donor, obtained from the stem cell graft. These receptors came from a human donor who donated a stem cell graft to a child with acute myeloid leukemia.

This clonotype was counted a few times. This rearrangement joins TRBV12-3 or TRBV12-4 to TRBJ2-5; no clear D. The CDR3 has 14 amino acids. V lost 2 bases to trimming and J lost 0 bases, with 7 bases between them. The CDR3, as DNA: TGTGCCAGCAGTTTACTGGGCTACCAAGAGACCCAGTACTTC. Encoded protein: CASSLLGYQETQYF.

In its sample, this clonotype was seen many times. In DNA form, the CDR3 reads TGTGCCAGCAGCCCCGGGACAGGGTTGTACAATGAGCAGTTCTTC. It yields the protein CASSPGTGLYNEQFF. The chain uses TRBV7-6 and TRBJ2-1; 9 bases are a match to TRBD1. Germline CDR1 and CDR2: SGHVS and FNYEAQ. The CDR3 totals 15 residues. V shed 5 bases and J 4 bases; nucleotides not matched to a gene: 6.

The chain joins TRBV7-2 to TRBJ2-5; D is possibly TRBD2 (6 bases). Germline CDR1 is SGHTA and CDR2 is FQGNSA. There are 14 residues in the CDR3. Trimming left V 4 bases short and J 4 bases short, with 13 bases between. The CDR3 is CASSSGLRSETQYF. As DNA, the CDR3 is TGTGCCAGCAGCTCGGGACTCCGATCAGAGACCCAGTACTTC. Variable domain in full (rest from reference TRBV7-2 and TRBJ2-5): GAGVSQSPSNKVTEKGKDVELRCDPISGHTALYWYRQSLGQGLEFLIYFQGNSAPDKSGLPSDRFSAERTGGSVSTLTIQRTQQEDSAVYLCASSSGLRSETQYFGPGTRLLVL.

This clonotype was seen repeatedly, ten times or more. The J gene is TRBJ1-1, the V gene TRBV29-1; D is undetermined. The CDR3 sequence is 11 residues long. Germline assignment: CDR1 SQVTM and CDR2 ANQGSEA. Trimming removed 6 bases at V and 1 base at J, with 6 bases between. As DNA, the CDR3 is TGCAGCGTGGGCAAGAACACTGAAGCTTTCTTT. This codes for CSVGKNTEAFF.

This clonotype came up many times. The genes are TRBV25-1 and TRBJ1-5; no clear D gene. Looked up from germline, CDR1 is MGHDK and CDR2 is SYGVNS. The CDR3 has 12 residues. Between the trimmed V and J ends, which lost 1 base and 10 bases, there was a span of 8 bases. CDR3 in amino acids: CASSESRGPQHF. In DNA, the CDR3 is TGTGCCAGCAGTGAATCCCGAGGACCCCAGCATTTT.

V is TRBV28 and J is TRBJ2-1; perhaps TRBD2 as D (6 bases). Trimming left V 6 bases short and J 3 bases short, with 15 bases between. There are 15 residues in the CDR3. Per the germline V gene, CDR1 is MDHEN and CDR2 is SYDVKM. The CDR3 region has the DNA TGTGCCAGCAGATCCGGGAGAGTGAGCTACAATGAGCAGTTCTTC. Encoded protein: CASRSGRVSYNEQFF.

The chain links TRBV2 to TRBJ2-1, with D possibly being TRBD2 (9 bases). The CDR3 covers 19 residues. CDR1 and CDR2 from the germline V gene are SNHLY and FYNNEI. The germline V and J ends were trimmed by 6 bases and 3 bases, with 27 bases remaining between them. The CDR3, as DNA: TGTGCCAGCAGGAGGCGGGCAGGGGGCGGTAGCGGGAGCTACAATGAGCAGTTCTTC. Encoded protein: CASRRRAGGGSGSYNEQFF. The whole variable domain, remainder taken from reference TRBV2 and TRBJ2-1, is EPEVTQTPSHQVTQMGQEVILRCVPISNHLYFYWYRQILGQKVEFLVSFYNNEISEKSEIFDDQFSVERPDGSNFTLKIRSTKLEDSAMYFCASRRRAGGGSGSYNEQFFGPGTRLTVL.

Only one count was recorded for this clonotype. The J gene is TRBJ2-3, the V gene TRBV2; perhaps TRBD1 as D (6 bases). V shed 4 bases and J shed 2 bases, with 10 bases lying between them. CDR3 size: 14 residues. CDR1 is SNHLY, CDR2 FYNNEI, per germline. The CDR3 bases are TGTGCCAGCAGTGCGACAGGCAACACAGATACGCAGTATTTT. Translated, it gives CASSATGNTDTQYF.

This clonotype was observed a few times. This sequence joins TRBV20-1 and TRBJ2-5, with D possibly being TRBD2 (6 bases). The germline gives CDR1 DFQATT, CDR2 SNEGSKA (reference sequence). The CDR3 loop spans 12 amino acids. Trimming removed 3 bases from V and 5 bases from J, with 10 bases in between. CDR3 coding DNA: TGCAGTGCTAGCGGGAGAGGGGAGACCCAGTACTTC. Its protein is CSASGRGETQYF.